This T cell receptor (beta chain) was found in a study of blood T cells in healthy people across ages. Study-level findings and limits: CMV infection status of these donors was not known. No conclusive comparison of naive versus antigen-experienced cells was possible with unsorted PBMCs.

Per-sample yields of isolated PBMCs were at least 7 million. In its sample, this clonotype was seen a few times. Its target is unknown. PCR was performed a second time for roughly 7 to 12 cycles using a sample-barcoded 5' primer and a J-beta primer mix. Each cDNA molecule received a tag from a template-switch adaptor that had 12 random nucleotides. TCRdb re-derived calls from the 5' RACE reads in MiXCR, one entry per CDR3 protein. Here the sample spans some 900,000 distinct CDR3 sequences, more than 25% being singletons. Germline V lookup: CDR1 KGHSH, CDR2 LQKENI. The CDR3 totals 15 residues. V trimming: 5 bases; J trimming: 12 bases; junction bases outside the gene matches: 18.

Sequenced: blood. J is TRBJ1-2 and V is TRBV18; 7 nucleotides line up with TRBD1. This TCR came from a woman at least 80 years old in good health. DNA for the CDR3: TGTGCCAGCTCAACCCTAGACAGGGCCGGTGACGGCCACACCTTC. Translation: CASSTLDRAGDGHTF.